The entry below describes one T cell receptor beta chain. The data are from a study of blood T cell repertoires in COVID-19. On the study more broadly: COVID-19 samples collected from the United States, Italy and Spain covered acute and convalescent phases. PBMCs, B-cell-depleted T cells, or T cells were the source of the cDNA or gDNA that made up the material.

Original processing methods: Amplified reference gene primers provided the basis for estimating nucleated cell counts. Produced via immunoSEQ multiplex PCR; TCRdb's table is partial and in-frame only. The V and J calls and the clone size are those of that table, but D and trimming were determined from the DNA. The sample records about 18,000 clones, around 90% being singletons. The CDR3 loop spans 15 amino acids. The germline gives CDR1 SGHAT, CDR2 FQDESV (reference sequence). V was clipped by 3 bases and J by 4 bases; unmatched bases: 6. The sequence came from a human donor in a cohort sampled during active COVID-19. Sequencing input: peripheral blood. The chain uses TRBV11-1 and TRBJ2-1, with 7 nucleotides matching TRBD2. In DNA, the CDR3 is TGTGCCAGCAGCTTCTCGGCTAGCGGTTACAATGAGCAGTTCTTC. Its translation: CASSFSASGYNEQFF. Filled out from reference TRBV11-1 and TRBJ2-1, the complete variable domain reads EAEVAQSPRYKITEKSQAVAFWCDPISGHATLYWYRQILGQGPELLVQFQDESVVDDSQLPKDRFSAERLKGVDSTLKIQPAELGDSAMYLCASSFSASGYNEQFFGPGTRLTVL.